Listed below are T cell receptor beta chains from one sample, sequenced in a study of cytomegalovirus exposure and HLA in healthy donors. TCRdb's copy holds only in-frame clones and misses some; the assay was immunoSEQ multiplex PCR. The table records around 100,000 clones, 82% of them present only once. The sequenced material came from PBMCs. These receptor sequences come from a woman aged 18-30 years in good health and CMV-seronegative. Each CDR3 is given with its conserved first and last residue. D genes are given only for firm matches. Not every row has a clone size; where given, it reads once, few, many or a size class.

CDR3: CASDSSGEQFF
DNA: TGTGCCAGTGACAGCTCCGGTGAGCAGTTCTTC
size: few
J: TRBJ2-1
V: TRBV19
D: -

CDR3: CASTNWGGMGNSPLHF
DNA: TGTGCCAGCACCAACTGGGGGGGGATGGGAAATTCACCCCTCCACTTT
size: few
J: TRBJ1-6
V: TRBV7-2
D: -

CDR3: CAISVSEEETQYF
DNA: TGTGCCATCAGTGTCTCAGAGGAAGAGACCCAGTACTTC
size: -
J: TRBJ2-5
V: TRBV10-3
D: -

CDR3: CASSRQLPNTEAFF
DNA: TGTGCCAGCAGTAGACAGCTTCCCAACACTGAAGCTTTCTTT
size: -
J: TRBJ1-1
V: TRBV6-1
D: -

CDR3: CASSYGGLGAFF
DNA: TGTGCCAGCAGTTACGGGGGGTTGGGAGCTTTCTTT
size: -
J: TRBJ1-1
V: TRBV6-5
D: -

CDR3: CASSELAGGYNEQFF
DNA: TGTGCCAGCAGTGAACTAGCGGGGGGATACAATGAGCAGTTCTTC
size: few
J: TRBJ2-1
V: TRBV6-1
D: TRBD2

CDR3: CAWRASGRTDTQYF
DNA: TGTGCCTGGAGGGCTAGCGGACGCACAGATACGCAGTATTTT
size: -
J: TRBJ2-3
V: TRBV30
D: TRBD2

CDR3: CASSLAGTALSPLHF
DNA: TGTGCCAGCAGCTTAGCGGGGACAGCCCTTTCACCCCTCCACTTT
size: -
J: TRBJ1-6
V: TRBV7-6
D: TRBD1

CDR3: CASSEIGPYEQYF
DNA: TGTGCCAGCAGTGAAATCGGTCCCTACGAGCAGTACTTC
size: -
J: TRBJ2-7
V: TRBV25-1
D: -

CDR3: CASSFIDRGGPEAFF
DNA: TGTGCCAGCAGTTTCATTGACAGGGGAGGCCCTGAAGCTTTCTTT
size: few
J: TRBJ1-1
V: TRBV28
D: TRBD1

CDR3: CAWSGQGSGANVLTF
DNA: TGTGCCTGGAGTGGACAGGGGTCGGGGGCCAACGTCCTGACTTTC
size: -
J: TRBJ2-6
V: TRBV30
D: TRBD1

CDR3: CASSTWTSGTGELFF
DNA: TGTGCCAGCAGCACGTGGACTAGCGGCACCGGGGAGCTGTTTTTT
size: -
J: TRBJ2-2
V: TRBV5-4
D: TRBD2

CDR3: CASSQDLREGHTIYF
DNA: TGCGCCAGCAGCCAAGATCTAAGGGAGGGGCACACCATATATTTT
size: few
J: TRBJ1-3
V: TRBV4-1
D: -

CDR3: CASSLLSGSSYNEQFF
DNA: TGTGCCAGCAGTCTCCTAAGCGGGAGCTCCTACAATGAGCAGTTCTTC
size: -
J: TRBJ2-1
V: TRBV5-8
D: TRBD2

CDR3: CASSRGQGGYEQYF
DNA: TGTGCTAGCAGCCGGGGACAGGGCGGCTACGAGCAGTACTTC
size: -
J: TRBJ2-7
V: TRBV7-7
D: TRBD1

CDR3: CASSLIGQVNTEAFF
DNA: TGTGCCAGCAGCTTAATTGGACAGGTGAACACTGAAGCTTTCTTT
size: -
J: TRBJ1-1
V: TRBV7-9
D: TRBD1

CDR3: CASSGRTRGGNEQFF
DNA: TGTGCCAGCAGCGGACGGACTAGAGGCGGCAATGAGCAGTTCTTC
size: once
J: TRBJ2-1
V: TRBV4-2
D: TRBD2

CDR3: CASSQDHRGETQYF
DNA: TGCGCCAGCAGCCAAGACCACAGGGGAGAGACCCAGTACTTC
size: -
J: TRBJ2-5
V: TRBV4-3
D: TRBD1

CDR3: CASSKDSGVHEQFF
DNA: TGCGCCAGCAGTAAAGATAGCGGGGTTCATGAGCAGTTCTTC
size: -
J: TRBJ2-1
V: TRBV5-1
D: TRBD2

CDR3: CASSGRTSGRWGTDTQYF
DNA: TGTGCCAGCAGCGGCCGGACTAGCGGGAGGTGGGGCACAGATACGCAGTATTTT
size: -
J: TRBJ2-3
V: TRBV9
D: TRBD2

CDR3: CASGRSTGERTGELFF
DNA: TGTGCTAGTGGCCGGTCCACAGGGGAAAGGACCGGGGAGCTGTTTTTT
size: -
J: TRBJ2-2
V: TRBV12-5
D: TRBD1

CDR3: CASSLRGEREASYNEQFF
DNA: TGTGCCAGCAGCTTACGGGGAGAGCGGGAGGCCTCCTACAATGAGCAGTTCTTC
size: -
J: TRBJ2-1
V: TRBV5-5
D: TRBD2

CDR3: CASRPAARLNTEAFF
DNA: TGTGCCAGCAGGCCCGCCGCCCGGTTAAACACTGAAGCTTTCTTT
size: -
J: TRBJ1-1
V: TRBV6-5
D: -

CDR3: CASSSPGGYTF
DNA: TGTGCCAGCAGCTCCCCGGGTGGCTACACCTTC
size: -
J: TRBJ1-2
V: TRBV5-6
D: -

CDR3: CASSQTLDSPGYTF
DNA: TGCGCCAGCAGCCAGACCCTGGACAGCCCCGGCTACACCTTC
size: -
J: TRBJ1-2
V: TRBV4-3
D: -

CDR3: CSTWTGTNYGYTF
DNA: TGCAGCACTTGGACAGGAACTAACTATGGCTACACCTTC
size: -
J: TRBJ1-2
V: TRBV29-1
D: TRBD1

CDR3: CASRREPGDYEQYF
DNA: TGTGCCAGCAGGAGGGAACCGGGAGACTACGAGCAGTACTTC
size: once
J: TRBJ2-7
V: TRBV2
D: -

CDR3: CASRAGGNQPQHF
DNA: TGTGCCAGCAGGGCAGGGGGAAATCAGCCCCAGCATTTT
size: -
J: TRBJ1-5
V: TRBV6-5
D: TRBD1

CDR3: CASSGQGGDQPQHF
DNA: TGCGCCAGCAGTGGACAGGGCGGGGATCAGCCCCAGCATTTT
size: -
J: TRBJ1-5
V: TRBV10-2
D: TRBD1

CDR3: CASSLFRNEQYF
DNA: TGTGCCAGCAGCTTATTTAGAAACGAGCAGTACTTC
size: -
J: TRBJ2-7
V: TRBV7-2
D: -

CDR3: CASRAGKKVNTIYF
DNA: TGTGCCAGCAGAGCAGGGAAGAAGGTAAACACCATATATTTT
size: -
J: TRBJ1-3
V: TRBV2
D: -

CDR3: CASSEAHGGSFYGYTF
DNA: TGTGCCAGCAGTGAAGCCCACGGCGGGAGTTTCTATGGCTACACCTTC
size: -
J: TRBJ1-2
V: TRBV6-1
D: -

CDR3: CASSQGHQPQHF
DNA: TGTGCCAGCAGCCAGGGCCATCAGCCCCAGCATTTT
size: -
J: TRBJ1-5
V: TRBV6-1
D: -

CDR3: CASSLAVQGTEAFF
DNA: TGTGCCAGCAGCTTAGCGGTTCAGGGCACTGAAGCTTTCTTT
size: once
J: TRBJ1-1
V: TRBV13
D: -

CDR3: CASSDIGGAFF
DNA: TGTGCCAGCAGTGATATAGGGGGAGCTTTCTTT
size: -
J: TRBJ1-1
V: TRBV6-1
D: -

CDR3: CASSEGTSSNQPQHF
DNA: TGTGCCAGCAGTGAGGGGACAAGTAGCAATCAGCCCCAGCATTTT
size: -
J: TRBJ1-5
V: TRBV28
D: -

CDR3: CASSLDRGQYNEQFF
DNA: TGTGCCAGCAGTTTGGACAGGGGCCAATACAATGAGCAGTTCTTC
size: -
J: TRBJ2-1
V: TRBV27
D: TRBD1

CDR3: CASSLVSLVPATREQFF
DNA: TGTGCCAGCAGCTTGGTATCTCTAGTTCCGGCTACAAGAGAGCAGTTCTTC
size: many
J: TRBJ2-1
V: TRBV5-6
D: -

CDR3: CASTLEGASTEAFF
DNA: TGTGCCAGCACCCTAGAGGGGGCTAGCACTGAAGCTTTCTTT
size: few
J: TRBJ1-1
V: TRBV6-1
D: TRBD1

CDR3: CASSLSNRENQPQHF
DNA: TGTGCCAGCAGTTTATCGAACAGGGAAAATCAGCCCCAGCATTTT
size: -
J: TRBJ1-5
V: TRBV27
D: -

CDR3: CASSLGQGTEKLFF
DNA: TGTGCCAGCAGTCTTGGACAGGGGACGGAAAAACTGTTTTTT
size: -
J: TRBJ1-4
V: TRBV14
D: TRBD1

CDR3: CASSQDASGGGFRIQPQHF
DNA: TGTGCCAGCAGCCAAGATGCTTCGGGTGGCGGATTTCGGATTCAGCCCCAGCATTTT
size: -
J: TRBJ1-5
V: TRBV4-2
D: -

CDR3: CARSPIGGDTGELFF
DNA: TGTGCCAGAAGCCCAATTGGGGGCGACACCGGGGAGCTGTTTTTT
size: -
J: TRBJ2-2
V: TRBV5-3
D: -

CDR3: CASSSTRGAATEAFF
DNA: TGTGCCAGCAGTTCCACCAGGGGCGCGGCCACTGAAGCTTTCTTT
size: -
J: TRBJ1-1
V: TRBV28
D: -

CDR3: CASSNSGQGAQPQHF
DNA: TGTGCCAGTAGTAACTCGGGACAGGGAGCACAGCCCCAGCATTTT
size: -
J: TRBJ1-5
V: TRBV19
D: TRBD1

CDR3: CASRERLRSKYGYTF
DNA: TGTGCCAGCAGGGAGCGGCTCCGCTCGAAATATGGCTACACCTTC
size: once
J: TRBJ1-2
V: TRBV7-2
D: -

CDR3: CASSVAPSGGLNEQFF
DNA: TGTGCCAGCAGCGTAGCCCCTAGCGGGGGGCTCAATGAGCAGTTCTTC
size: once
J: TRBJ2-1
V: TRBV9
D: TRBD2

CDR3: CASSYRAPNEKLFF
DNA: TGTGCCAGCAGCTACAGGGCTCCCAATGAAAAACTGTTTTTT
size: few
J: TRBJ1-4
V: TRBV6-1
D: -

CDR3: CATSPSGYSYNEQFF
DNA: TGTGCCACCAGCCCGAGCGGGTACTCCTACAATGAGCAGTTCTTC
size: -
J: TRBJ2-1
V: TRBV15
D: -

CDR3: CASSLVGGQGDEAFF
DNA: TGTGCCAGCAGCTTGGTGGGGGGACAGGGGGACGAAGCTTTCTTT
size: -
J: TRBJ1-1
V: TRBV5-6
D: TRBD1

CDR3: CASRRGFDTEAFF
DNA: TGTGCCAGCAGGAGGGGGTTCGACACTGAAGCTTTCTTT
size: -
J: TRBJ1-1
V: TRBV2
D: -